This T cell receptor (beta chain) stems from a study of cytomegalovirus exposure and HLA in healthy donors. Study-level information: HLA-typed donors were the source of approximately 88 million unique TCRs, which an early data release held.

Amplification used 60 Vbeta primers and 13 Jbeta primers. Generated by immunoSEQ multiplex PCR, the TCRdb table keeps only in-frame clones and is missing some. The sample includes 120,000 to 150,000 clones, 80% seen only once; the top ten take approximately 1.2%. Whole-study findings and limits: In a later analysis, at a false discovery rate of 0.05, approximately 15,000 TCR beta sequences matched HLA alleles. Reportedly, diagnosis of cytomegalovirus status by the classifier showed high specificity and sensitivity.

Notes on this clone: What it binds is unknown.

CDR1 and CDR2 from the germline V gene are MNHEY and SVGAGI. The CDR3 length is 16 residues. The V gene end was trimmed by 2 bases and the J gene end by 3 bases; junction bases not matched to a gene: 7. The source is a male donor in good health and CMV-seropositive. The J gene is TRBJ2-7, the V gene TRBV6-5; 10 positions match TRBD2. Sequencing input: PBMCs. CDR3 sequence (DNA): TGTGCCAGCAGTTACCAGTCCGGGACTAGCGTCTACGAGCAGTACTTC. This gives the protein CASSYQSGTSVYEQYF.